Included here is one T cell receptor (beta chain) sequence, with context. Assay: immunoSEQ multiplex PCR; the TCRdb copy retains only in-frame clones and omits some. The data show around 170,000 clones, with approximately 80% seen just once and 14% held by the top ten. Enrolled through a virtual design, the participants were between roughly 18 and 95 years of age and came from some 26 US areas. These data belong to a study of blood T cell repertoires in COVID-19. This CDR3 has 15 amino acids. V was trimmed by 11 bases and J by 4 bases, leaving 23 bases between them. The germline gives CDR1 MDHEN, CDR2 SYDVKM.

The sequenced sample consisted of PBMCs or T cells enriched from blood (not recorded which). V and J are TRBV28 and TRBJ1-1; D perhaps matches TRBD1 (5 bases). This sequence originates from a man aged 60 to 69 who had been exposed to COVID-19. The CDR3 is CAGFPRGGVGTEAFF. The CDR3 bases are TGTGCCGGTTTTCCGCGGGGCGGGGTGGGCACTGAAGCTTTCTTT.